The sequence of this T cell receptor (beta chain) was determined in a study of blood T cell repertoires in COVID-19. Overall study context: Specimens from acute and convalescent COVID-19 originated in the United States, Italy and Spain. The analysed material was cDNA or gDNA that came from T cells, B-cell-depleted T cells, or PBMCs.

This CDR3 spans 13 amino acids. Trimming stripped 3 bases from V and 5 bases from J, with 10 bases between. Per germline, CDR1 LNHDA and CDR2 SQIVND (reference sequence). This clone qualifies as medium-sized. Only in-frame clones appear in the TCRdb table, and some are missing; sequencing was by immunoSEQ multiplex PCR. The table lists roughly 27,000 clones, approximately 80% of them singletons. Sequencing used peripheral blood. This TCR was sampled from a woman between 65 and 79 years old with acute or convalescent COVID-19. V and J are TRBV19 and TRBJ1-1; possible D gene TRBD1, 5 bases. The CDR3 region has the DNA TGTGCCAGTAGTATTATTGGGGGGACTGAAGCTTTCTTT. It specifies CASSIIGGTEAFF.